A single sample gave rise to the 29 T cell receptor beta chains below, sequenced in a study of identifying expanded T cells in peripheral blood. Data came from immunoSEQ multiplex PCR; TCRdb stores just in-frame clones and leaves some out. The sample consists of tens of thousands of clones, approximately 88% of them appearing once. Specimen: blood. All receptors come from a person aged 18 to 75 in good health.

This sequence joins TRBV18 and TRBJ2-7; D call uncertain. The V gene lost 2 bases and the J gene lost 2 bases, with 7 bases spanning the gap. The CDR3 sequence is 13 residues long. Germline V gene lookup returns CDR1 KGHSH and CDR2 LQKENI. The CDR3 is CASSPSDPYEQYF. CDR3 nucleotides: TGTGCCAGCTCACCAAGCGATCCCTACGAGCAGTACTTC.

CDR3 bases: TGCGCCAGCAGCTGGCCGGGACTTGCCGGTTATGGCTACACCTTC. This encodes CASSWPGLAGYGYTF. This chain connects TRBV5-1 to TRBJ1-2; a possible D gene is TRBD1 (5 bases). Trimming shortened V by 3 bases and J by 5 bases, and 17 bases separated the two germline ends. The CDR3 is 15 amino acids. The germline V gene has CDR1 SGHRS and CDR2 YFSETQ.

The CDR3 sequence is CASSEVGGDTQYF. The CDR3 DNA reads TGTGCCAGTAGTGAAGTGGGGGGAGATACGCAGTATTTT. The chain carries TRBV19 and TRBJ2-3; possibly TRBD2 for D (6 bases). V shed 5 bases and J shed 5 bases, with 11 bases lying between them. Per the germline V gene, CDR1 is LNHDA and CDR2 is SQIVND (reference sequence). The length of the CDR3 is 13 residues.

The J gene is TRBJ2-7, the V gene TRBV10-3; D is unclear. The CDR3 spans 12 residues. The V end lost 0 bases, the J end lost 4 bases, and 4 bases lay between the germline ends. Germline CDR1 reads ENHRY; CDR2 reads SYGVKD. The chain's CDR3 is CAISESGYEQYF. In DNA, the CDR3 is TGTGCCATCAGTGAGTCGGGGTACGAGCAGTACTTC.

The rearrangement links TRBV7-3 to TRBJ1-6; D remains ambiguous. Germline CDR1 and CDR2: SGHTA and FQGTGA. V was shortened by 1 base and J by 5 bases, with 9 bases between the two germline ends. The CDR3 is 15 amino acids. The CDR3 coding sequence is TGTGCCAGCAGCTTAAGGGTAGCGGATAATTCACCCCTCCACTTT. Translating gives CASSLRVADNSPLHF.

This chain uses TRBV10-3 with TRBJ2-3; D not certain. The CDR3 is 14 amino acids. Per the germline V gene, CDR1 is ENHRY and CDR2 is SYGVKD. Deletions cut 1 base from V and 0 bases from J, with 5 bases between. CDR3 DNA: TGTGCCATCAGTGAGTTGAGCAGCACAGATACGCAGTATTTT. Translation: CAISELSSTDTQYF.

The chain has TRBV5-1 and TRBJ2-7; D remains ambiguous. This CDR3 is built from 15 residues. The germline V gene encodes CDR1 SGHRS and CDR2 YFSETQ. The V and J ends lost 3 bases and 6 bases respectively, with 19 bases between them. CDR3: CASSSLSVTTVEQYF. The DNA of the CDR3 is TGCGCCAGCAGCTCACTTTCGGTAACTACGGTCGAGCAGTACTTC.

The rearrangement joins TRBV30 to TRBJ1-1, with D unclear. Germline V gene sequence: CDR1 GTSNPN, CDR2 SVGIG (reference sequence). V was clipped by 0 bases and J by 0 bases, with 11 bases between them. The CDR3 is 15 residues long. The CDR3: CAWSVLGIMNTEAFF. The CDR3, as DNA: TGTGCCTGGAGTGTACTTGGAATCATGAACACTGAAGCTTTCTTT.

The genes are TRBV30 and TRBJ1-1; D is unclear. The V end was cut by 4 bases, the J end by 1 base, with 13 bases between. Per the germline V gene, CDR1 is GTSNPN and CDR2 is SVGIG (reference sequence). The CDR3 covers 14 residues. The CDR3 coding sequence is TGTGCCTGGAAACGGCCAGGCAGGAACACTGAAGCTTTCTTT. Protein product: CAWKRPGRNTEAFF.

V usage is TRBV4-2 and J usage is TRBJ1-2; TRBD1 aligns across 7 bases. The J segment lost 0 bases and the V segment lost 0 bases, leaving 4 bases of the junction unmatched. CDR3 length: 16 amino acids. Germline-derived CDR1 and CDR2 are LGHNA and YNFKEQ. CDR3 residues: CASSQDQGQTNYGYTF. In DNA form, the CDR3 reads TGTGCCAGCAGCCAAGATCAGGGACAGACTAACTATGGCTACACCTTC.

The genes are TRBV14 and TRBJ1-2; D may be TRBD1 (5 bases). The germline gives CDR1 SGHDN, CDR2 FVKESK. This CDR3 contains 14 residues. Trimming pared 6 bases from V and 4 bases from J, leaving 15 bases between. The CDR3 nucleotides are TGTGCCAGCAGACGGGGCGCGGGGGGCTATGGCTACACCTTC. It specifies CASRRGAGGYGYTF.

The CDR3 spells CASSAGTRGTGELFF. For the CDR3, the DNA is TGTGCCAGCAGCGCCGGGACTAGAGGCACCGGGGAGCTGTTTTTT. The chain is built from TRBV7-2 and TRBJ2-2, with 8 bases that match TRBD2. CDR3 length: 15 residues. The J segment lost 4 bases and the V segment lost 5 bases, leaving 6 bases of the junction unmatched. In germline, CDR1 is SGHTA, CDR2 FQGNSA.

The rearrangement uses TRBV4-1 and TRBJ2-7; D assignment may be TRBD1 or TRBD2 (5 bases each). V shed 3 bases and J shed 3 bases, with 12 bases lying between them. Germline loops: CDR1 MGHRA, CDR2 YSYEKL. CDR3 length: 14 residues. Written as DNA, the CDR3 is TGCGCCAGCAGCCAGCCGGGGCCACTCTACGAGCAGTACTTC. Protein: CASSQPGPLYEQYF.

The chain is built from TRBV9 and TRBJ1-1; the D gene is possibly TRBD1 (6 bases). CDR3 size: 15 residues. V lost 4 bases, J lost 5 bases, and 18 bases lay in between. CDR1 is SGDLS and CDR2 is YYNGEE in the germline V gene. The CDR3 here is CASSRKSGARTEAFF. As DNA, the CDR3 is TGTGCCAGCAGCCGTAAGTCGGGGGCGCGGACTGAAGCTTTCTTT.

The V call is TRBV2, the J call TRBJ1-5; D possibly corresponds to TRBD1 (5 bases). The CDR3 sequence is 15 residues long. Germline-derived CDR1 and CDR2 are SNHLY and FYNNEI. V lost 1 base, J lost 6 bases, and 13 bases lay in between. CDR3 sequence: CASSEEGQGGQPQHF. The CDR3 DNA is TGTGCCAGCAGTGAAGAGGGGCAGGGCGGTCAGCCCCAGCATTTT. Based on the CDR3 plus reference TRBV2 and TRBJ1-5, the full variable domain is EPEVTQTPSHQVTQMGQEVILRCVPISNHLYFYWYRQILGQKVEFLVSFYNNEISEKSEIFDDQFSVERPDGSNFTLKIRSTKLEDSAMYFCASSEEGQGGQPQHFGDGTRLSIL.

The chain employs TRBV30 and TRBJ1-2; the match to TRBD1 covers 7 bases. The CDR3 covers 13 residues. The V gene end was trimmed by 3 bases and the J gene end by 5 bases; junction bases not matched to a gene: 6. Germline V gene lookup returns CDR1 GTSNPN and CDR2 SVGIG (reference sequence). This chain's CDR3 is CAWRVDRAYGYTF. In DNA form, the CDR3 reads TGTGCCTGGAGGGTCGACAGGGCGTATGGCTACACCTTC.

V and J are TRBV10-2 and TRBJ2-7, with TRBD2 matching over 10 bases. CDR1 is WSHSY, CDR2 SAAADI, per germline. This CDR3 is 17 amino acids long. J was trimmed by 4 bases and V by 6 bases; bases with no gene match: 15. The CDR3 DNA reads as TGCGCCAGCAGGGGGGCCCTCAGCGGGAGGGCCTTGTACGAGCAGTACTTC. Amino acids: CASRGALSGRALYEQYF.

The CDR3 sequence: CASSLESGGVYGYTF. The CDR3 bases are TGCGCCAGCAGCTTGGAGTCAGGGGGCGTCTATGGCTACACCTTC. The gene calls are TRBV5-1 and TRBJ1-2; TRBD1 aligns across 8 bases. Trimming removed 0 bases from V and 4 bases from J; junction bases left unmatched: 5. Germline V gene sequence: CDR1 SGHRS, CDR2 YFSETQ. The CDR3 is 15 amino acids.

This clone occurred once. The V gene is TRBV18, the J gene TRBJ1-1; possibly TRBD1 for D (5 bases). This CDR3 is built from 13 residues. Germline loops: CDR1 KGHSH, CDR2 LQKENI. Trimming cost V 0 bases and J 3 bases, with 5 bases left between them. The CDR3 DNA reads TGTGCCAGCTCACCACCGGGGGACACTGAAGCTTTCTTT. Its protein is CASSPPGDTEAFF. Drawing the rest from reference TRBV18 and TRBJ1-1, the complete variable domain is NAGVMQNPRHLVRRRGQEARLRCSPMKGHSHVYWYRQLPEEGLKFMVYLQKENIIDESGMPKERFSAEFPKEGPSILRIQQVVRGDSAAYFCASSPPGDTEAFFGQGTRLTVV.

The chain links TRBV19 to TRBJ1-4; D perhaps matches TRBD1 (5 bases). Per the germline V gene, CDR1 is LNHDA and CDR2 is SQIVND (reference sequence). V lost 3 bases and J lost 1, with 9 bases in between. The CDR3 contains 15 residues. CDR3 sequence (DNA): TGTGCCAGTAGTATGGGGGTTGGAACTAATGAAAAACTGTTTTTT. As protein: CASSMGVGTNEKLFF.

The rearrangement joins TRBV6-5 to TRBJ1-5; D remains ambiguous. Germline loops: CDR1 MNHEY, CDR2 SVGAGI. The CDR3 has 14 amino acids. V was pared by 5 bases and J by 11 bases, with 19 bases between. The CDR3 spells CASSGSGRDPTQHF. In nucleotides, the CDR3 is TGTGCCAGCAGTGGGTCCGGGAGGGATCCGACCCAGCATTTT.

The rearrangement uses TRBV2 and TRBJ1-6; TRBD1 might be the D (5 bases). Trimming took off 2 bases at V and 14 bases at J, with 22 bases between the two ends. The CDR3 loop spans 16 amino acids. The germline V gene encodes CDR1 SNHLY and CDR2 FYNNEI. The CDR3: CASSESVMGQRRTLHF. The CDR3 nucleotides read TGTGCCAGCAGTGAATCCGTAATGGGGCAACGAAGGACCCTCCACTTT.

The chain combines TRBV11-2 with TRBJ2-7, with a tentative D call TRBD2 (6 bases). Per germline, CDR1 SGHAT and CDR2 FQNNGV. The CDR3 runs to 14 residues. With 4 bases removed from V and 2 bases from J, the gap between germline ends came to 12 bases. CDR3 nucleotides: TGTGCCAGCAGCTCCGGGACTGGGACCTACGAGCAGTACTTC. It encodes CASSSGTGTYEQYF.

This rearrangement joins TRBV18 to TRBJ1-2, with 9 bases fitting TRBD1. Germline CDR1 reads KGHSH; CDR2 reads LQKENI. The length of the CDR3 is 13 residues. V was clipped by 6 bases and J by 4 bases; unmatched bases: 3. The CDR3 spells CASSAQGAYGYTF. In nucleotides, the CDR3 is TGTGCCAGCTCGGCACAGGGGGCCTATGGCTACACCTTC.

The V and J genes are TRBV6-5 and TRBJ1-2; a possible D gene is TRBD1 (5 bases). In germline, CDR1 is MNHEY, CDR2 SVGAGI. The V end was cut by 2 bases, the J end by 4 bases, with 14 bases between. CDR3 size: 15 residues. This chain's CDR3 is CASSYARDGFYGYTF. CDR3 DNA sequence: TGTGCCAGCAGTTACGCTAGGGACGGATTCTATGGCTACACCTTC.

This chain joins TRBV15 and TRBJ2-1, with D unresolved. Germline loops: CDR1 LNHNV, CDR2 YYDKDF (reference sequence). The CDR3 length is 14 residues. Trimming stripped 0 bases from V and 7 bases from J, with 10 bases between. This chain's CDR3 is CATSRDIGRNEQFF. In DNA form, the CDR3 reads TGTGCCACCAGCAGAGATATTGGTCGGAATGAGCAGTTCTTC. Looking up the rest from reference TRBV15 and TRBJ2-1 gives the full variable domain: DAMVIQNPRYQVTQFGKPVTLSCSQTLNHNVMYWYQQKSSQAPKLLFHYYDKDFNNEADTPDNFQSRRPNTSFCFLDIRSPGLGDTAMYLCATSRDIGRNEQFFGPGTRLTVL.

CDR3 region: CATSGGGGRRLNTEAFF. In DNA, the CDR3 is TGTGCCACCAGCGGGGGGGGCGGCAGAAGACTGAACACTGAAGCTTTCTTT. J is TRBJ1-1 and V is TRBV15, with D maybe TRBD1 (6 bases). V gave up 5 bases and J gave up 0 bases, with 19 bases separating them. CDR3 size: 17 residues. Germline V gene lookup returns CDR1 LNHNV and CDR2 YYDKDF (reference sequence).

The chain recombines TRBV29-1 with TRBJ1-2; the D is unclear. V was pared by 4 bases and J by 7 bases, with 13 bases between. The germline V gene has CDR1 SQVTM and CDR2 ANQGSEA. The CDR3 is made up of 12 amino acids. The CDR3 region is CSVVRQEGGYTF. The CDR3 DNA follows: TGCAGCGTTGTCAGGCAGGAGGGTGGCTACACCTTC. The full variable domain, in which reference TRBV29-1 and TRBJ1-2 provide the parts outside the CDR3, is SAVISQKPSRDICQRGTSLTIQCQVDSQVTMMFWYRQQPGQSLTLIATANQGSEATYESGFVIDKFPISRPNLTFSTLTVSNMSPEDSSIYLCSVVRQEGGYTFGSGTRLTVV.

The V and J genes are TRBV7-8 and TRBJ1-3, with D perhaps matching TRBD1 (5 bases). The V end was cut by 1 base, the J end by 0 bases, with 10 bases between. This CDR3 is 16 amino acids long. CDR1 SGHVS and CDR2 FQNEAQ come from the germline V gene. The CDR3 is CASSLGRTFSGNTIYF. For the CDR3, the DNA is TGTGCCAGCAGCTTAGGTCGGACATTCTCTGGAAACACCATATATTTT.